This T cell receptor beta chain emerged from a study of Graves' ophthalmopathy and Graves' hyperthyroidism. V lost 4 bases to trimming and J lost 10 bases, with 19 bases between them. Germline V gives CDR1 LNHDA, CDR2 SQIVND (reference sequence). This CDR3 comprises 14 residues. RNA transcripts served as template for amplifying TCR beta CDR3 sequences. The first-round RT-PCR employed HTBI primers together with the Qiagen OneStep RT-PCR kit. A multiplex PCR was then performed as the second round. TCRdb ran MiXCR on the multiplex PCR reads and lists one entry per CDR3 protein. There are more than 300,000 distinct CDR3 sequences in the sample; 17% occur only once, and roughly 2.6% lies in the top ten. This clonotype has more than one count but fewer than ten.

The TCR comes from an adult woman with stable Graves' hyperthyroidism. V is TRBV19 and J is TRBJ1-1; TRBD1 is a possible D gene (5 bases). Sample: peripheral blood. CDR3 amino acids: CASSNIGTPWGAFF. The CDR3 DNA reads TGTGCCAGTAGTAATATAGGGACCCCCTGGGGAGCTTTCTTT. The full variable domain, with the rest looked up from reference TRBV19 and TRBJ1-1, is DGGITQSPKYLFRKEGQNVTLSCEQNLNHDAMYWYRQDPGQGLRLIYYSQIVNDFQKGDIAEGYSVSREKKESFPLTVTSAQKNPTAFYLCASSNIGTPWGAFFGQGTRLTVV.